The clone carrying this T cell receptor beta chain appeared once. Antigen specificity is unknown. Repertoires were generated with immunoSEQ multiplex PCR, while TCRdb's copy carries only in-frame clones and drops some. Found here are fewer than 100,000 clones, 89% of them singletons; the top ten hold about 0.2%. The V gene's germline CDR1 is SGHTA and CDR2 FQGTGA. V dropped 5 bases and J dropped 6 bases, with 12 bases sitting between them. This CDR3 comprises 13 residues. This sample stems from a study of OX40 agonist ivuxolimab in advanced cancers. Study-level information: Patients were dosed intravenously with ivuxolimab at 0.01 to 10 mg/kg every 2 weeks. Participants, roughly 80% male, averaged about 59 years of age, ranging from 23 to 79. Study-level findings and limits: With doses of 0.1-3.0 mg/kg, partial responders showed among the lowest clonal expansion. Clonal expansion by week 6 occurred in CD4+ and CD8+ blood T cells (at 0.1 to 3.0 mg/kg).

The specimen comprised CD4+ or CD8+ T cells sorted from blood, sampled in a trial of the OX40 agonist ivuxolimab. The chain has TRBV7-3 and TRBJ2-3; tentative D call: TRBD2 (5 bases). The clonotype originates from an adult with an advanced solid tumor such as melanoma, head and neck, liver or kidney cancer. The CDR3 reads CASSQSLGDTQYF. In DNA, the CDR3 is TGTGCCAGCAGCCAATCACTAGGGGATACGCAGTATTTT.